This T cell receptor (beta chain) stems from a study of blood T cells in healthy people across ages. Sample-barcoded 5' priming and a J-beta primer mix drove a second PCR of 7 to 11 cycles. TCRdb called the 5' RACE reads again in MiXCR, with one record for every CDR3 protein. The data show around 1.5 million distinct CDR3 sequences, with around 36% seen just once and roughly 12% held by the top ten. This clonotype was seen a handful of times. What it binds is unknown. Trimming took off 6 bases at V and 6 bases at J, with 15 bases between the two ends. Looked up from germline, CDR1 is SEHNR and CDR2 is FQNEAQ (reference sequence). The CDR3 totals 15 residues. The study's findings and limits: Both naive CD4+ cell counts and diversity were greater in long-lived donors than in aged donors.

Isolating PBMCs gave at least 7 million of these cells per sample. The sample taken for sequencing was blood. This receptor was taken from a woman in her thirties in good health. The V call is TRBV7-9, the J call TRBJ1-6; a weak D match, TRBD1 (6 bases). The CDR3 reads CASRPPGHSNSPLHF. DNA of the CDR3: TGTGCCAGCAGACCACCGGGACACTCTAATTCACCCCTCCACTTT.